A single sample gave rise to the 26 T cell receptor beta chains below, sequenced in a study of T-cell reconstitution after alpha-beta-depleted transplantation in children. Unique molecular identifiers were incorporated during preparation of the TCRbeta library. TCRdb re-called the PCR reads with MiXCR, one entry per CDR3 protein. Counted here are 95,000 to 150,000 distinct CDR3 sequences, more than 20% occurring once; the ten biggest clones make up about 10%. Material: PBMCs, mostly from graft donor cells, obtained 180 days after TCRalphabeta/CD19-depleted stem cell transplant. Receptors originate from a male patient aged 2 to 10 who had a stem cell transplant for chronic granulomatous disease, so the T cells may come from the graft donor.

V gene TRBV20-1 combines with J gene TRBJ2-1, with D uncertain. Per the germline V gene, CDR1 is DFQATT and CDR2 is SNEGSKA (reference sequence). The CDR3 covers 13 residues. V gave up 8 bases and J gave up 1 base, with 12 bases separating them. The CDR3 sequence: CSTVGISYNEQFF. The CDR3 DNA reads TGCAGTACTGTGGGGATTTCCTACAATGAGCAGTTCTTC.

The chain carries TRBV29-1 and TRBJ2-5, with a tentative D call TRBD1 (6 bases). The CDR3 consists of 13 residues. V was cut by 7 bases and J by 0 bases, with 12 bases left in between. Per the germline V gene, CDR1 is SQVTM and CDR2 is ANQGSEA. The CDR3 here is CSGLRDNQETQYF. The CDR3 bases are TGCAGCGGACTTAGGGACAACCAAGAGACCCAGTACTTC.

The chain has TRBV12-3 or TRBV12-4 and TRBJ2-3; D remains ambiguous. V dropped 3 bases and J dropped 1 base, with 5 bases sitting between them. The CDR3 spans 13 residues. CDR3 nucleotides: TGTGCCAGCAGTTTTTCACGCACAGATACGCAGTATTTT. Protein: CASSFSRTDTQYF.

The chain joins TRBV15 to TRBJ2-7, with D tentatively TRBD1 or TRBD2 (5 bases each). There are 16 residues in the CDR3. Trimming left V 2 bases short and J 2 bases short, with 16 bases between. CDR1 LNHNV and CDR2 YYDKDF come from the germline V gene (reference sequence). The CDR3 DNA follows: TGTGCCACCAGCAGACCGGTAGGGACGGAGACCTACGAGCAGTACTTC. This codes for CATSRPVGTETYEQYF.

The chain couples TRBV27 to TRBJ2-3, with D hard to call. The CDR3 extends over 17 amino acids. V dropped 1 base and J dropped 1 base, with 15 bases sitting between them. From germline, CDR1 is MNHEY and CDR2 SMNVEV (reference sequence). As DNA, the CDR3 is TGTGCCAGCAGTTTATTCGGTGTACTTAGGGGCACAGATACGCAGTATTTT. Its translation is CASSLFGVLRGTDTQYF.

At least ten counts were recorded for this clonotype. V usage is TRBV20-1 and J usage is TRBJ2-3; either TRBD1 or TRBD2 may fit D (6 bases each). There are 15 residues in the CDR3. V was shortened by 3 bases and J by 0 bases, with 13 bases between the two germline ends. Germline V gene data show CDR1 as DFQATT and CDR2 as SNEGSKA (reference sequence). CDR3 bases: TGCAGTGCTAGCTTCAGGGGACTTAGCACAGATACGCAGTATTTT. Translation: CSASFRGLSTDTQYF.

The chain employs TRBV20-1 and TRBJ2-3; TRBD2 aligns across 8 bases. This CDR3 has 15 residues. Losses at the gene ends were 3 bases for V and 2 bases for J; bases not matched to a gene: 7. The germline V gene has CDR1 DFQATT and CDR2 SNEGSKA (reference sequence). CDR3 amino acids: CSASARGRPTDTQYF. The DNA of the CDR3 is TGCAGTGCTAGCGCGCGCGGGAGGCCCACAGATACGCAGTATTTT.

This clonotype has just a few counts. The CDR3 nucleotides are TGTGCCAGCAGTTTAGCTTATGGGGGTACGCAGTATTTT. Its protein is CASSLAYGGTQYF. V is TRBV12-3 or TRBV12-4 and J is TRBJ2-3; the D call may be TRBD1 or TRBD2 (5 bases each). This CDR3 region has 13 residues. Trimming stripped 0 bases from V and 8 bases from J, with 9 bases between.

V and J are TRBV10-3 and TRBJ2-5, with a tentative D call TRBD2 (6 bases). Germline lookup yields CDR1 ENHRY and CDR2 SYGVKD. V dropped 2 bases and J dropped 5 bases, with 6 bases sitting between them. The CDR3 spans 12 residues. CDR3 nucleotide sequence: TGTGCCATCAGTGAGGGGGGGGAGACCCAGTACTTC. Protein sequence: CAISEGGETQYF.

The chain combines TRBV7-9 with TRBJ2-2, with D unresolved. Germline V gene sequence: CDR1 SEHNR, CDR2 FQNEAQ (reference sequence). The germline V and J ends were trimmed by 4 bases and 5 bases, with 11 bases remaining between them. This CDR3 has 14 amino acids. The CDR3 sequence is CASSSGSLTGELFF. The CDR3 DNA follows: TGTGCCAGCAGCTCCGGGTCCTTGACCGGGGAGCTGTTTTTT.

This clonotype was seen more than once but under ten times. The V call is TRBV7-2, the J call TRBJ2-4, with D unclear. V was shortened by 5 bases and J by 0 bases, with 2 bases between the two germline ends. Germline CDR1 reads SGHTA; CDR2 reads FQGNSA. The CDR3 covers 12 residues. CDR3 coding DNA: TGTGCCAGCAGCGGAGCCAAAAACATTCAGTACTTC. This codes for CASSGAKNIQYF.

The CDR3 region has the DNA TGTGCCAGCAGCGCCCCGGGACCCCTCGGCGAGCAGTTCTTC. This codes for CASSAPGPLGEQFF. The gene calls are TRBV5-4 and TRBJ2-1; either TRBD1 or TRBD2 may fit D (5 bases each). CDR3 length: 14 residues. Germline CDR1 reads SGHNT; CDR2 reads YYREEE (reference sequence). V was clipped by 4 bases and J by 10 bases, with 18 bases between them.

V is TRBV12-3 or TRBV12-4 and J is TRBJ1-2, with 9 positions matching TRBD1. V was pared by 4 bases and J by 5 bases, with 5 bases of the junction left unmatched. The CDR3 extends over 14 amino acids. CDR3 in amino acids: CASSSQGALYGYTF. CDR3 bases: TGTGCCAGCAGTTCACAGGGGGCGCTTTATGGCTACACCTTC.

V and J are TRBV5-1 and TRBJ2-1, with D tentatively TRBD2 (6 bases). This CDR3 is built from 12 residues. Trimming pared 0 bases from V and 9 bases from J, leaving 7 bases between. Germline V lookup: CDR1 SGHRS, CDR2 YFSETQ. The DNA of the CDR3 is TGCGCCAGCAGCTTGGTGGGGGGTGAGCAGTTCTTC. It translates to CASSLVGGEQFF.

This clonotype was seen ten or more times. The rearrangement uses TRBV20-1 and TRBJ2-7, with 10 nucleotides matching TRBD2. J was trimmed by 3 bases and V by 6 bases; bases with no gene match: 5. CDR1 is DFQATT, CDR2 SNEGSKA, per germline (reference sequence). The CDR3 spans 13 residues. This CDR3 is CSAIAGGFYEQYF. CDR3 nucleotides: TGCAGTGCAATAGCGGGAGGATTCTACGAGCAGTACTTC.

This chain joins TRBV12-3 or TRBV12-4 and TRBJ2-5; 13 bases align to TRBD2. Germline trimming cut 6 bases from V and 0 bases from J; bases unmatched to any gene: 4. The CDR3 loop spans 16 amino acids. CDR3 nucleotides: TGTGCCAGCAGCCTACTAGCGGGGGGGGACCAAGAGACCCAGTACTTC. This encodes CASSLLAGGDQETQYF.

This clonotype was counted a few times. CDR3: CASNQPGRVGGYTF. The DNA of the CDR3 is TGTGCCAGCAACCAACCCGGACGTGTAGGTGGCTACACCTTC. This chain joins TRBV6-1 and TRBJ1-2; D gene ambiguous. Trimming cost V 7 bases and J 7 bases, with 19 bases left between them. The CDR3 covers 14 residues. Germline-derived CDR1 and CDR2 are MNHNS and SASEGT.

This clonotype has ten or more counts. V usage is TRBV6-5 and J usage is TRBJ2-7; 8 bases map to TRBD1. After removal of 3 bases from V and 1 base from J, the junction contained 17 bases not matched to a gene. Germline V lookup: CDR1 MNHEY, CDR2 SVGAGI. The CDR3 has 19 amino acids. The CDR3, as DNA: TGTGCCAGCAGTTATCCCCGTGGGCAGGGGGCGCAAAGGTCCTACGAGCAGTACTTC. Translated, it gives CASSYPRGQGAQRSYEQYF.

The chain uses TRBV20-1 and TRBJ1-1, with D maybe TRBD1 (5 bases). The CDR3 length is 13 residues. CDR1 DFQATT and CDR2 SNEGSKA come from the germline V gene (reference sequence). V shed 1 base and J shed 5 bases, with 11 bases lying between them. The CDR3, as DNA: TGCAGTGCTAGAGGTCCGGGGGGGACTGAAGCTTTCTTT. Translating gives CSARGPGGTEAFF.

This clonotype was recorded at least ten times. The chain links TRBV27 to TRBJ2-7; D is undetermined. The V gene's germline CDR1 is MNHEY and CDR2 SMNVEV (reference sequence). The CDR3 is 13 amino acids. V dropped 3 bases and J dropped 0 bases, with 6 bases sitting between them. CDR3 sequence: CASSLGISYEQYF. CDR3 nucleotides: TGTGCCAGCAGTTTGGGGATCTCCTACGAGCAGTACTTC.

This clonotype was recorded many times. The J gene is TRBJ2-5, the V gene TRBV15; TRBD1 aligns across 9 bases. The CDR3 runs 17 residues. Germline CDR1 is LNHNV and CDR2 is YYDKDF (reference sequence). J was trimmed by 4 bases and V by 7 bases; bases with no gene match: 16. The DNA of the CDR3 is TGTGCCACCACCACCCCTTTGGGACAGGGTGGTCGAGAGACCCAGTACTTC. This sequence encodes CATTTPLGQGGRETQYF.

In its sample, this clonotype was seen a few times. V and J are TRBV12-3 or TRBV12-4 and TRBJ2-3; weak D call: TRBD2 (5 bases). CDR3 length: 15 residues. Trimming pared 2 bases from V and 1 base from J, leaving 10 bases between. This CDR3 reads CASSLRQRGTDTQYF. The CDR3 region has the DNA TGTGCCAGCAGTTTACGCCAGAGGGGCACAGATACGCAGTATTTT.

This clonotype occurred many times. V and J are TRBV9 and TRBJ2-7, with TRBD2 matching 9 bases. The CDR3 sequence is 14 residues long. J was trimmed by 0 bases and V by 2 bases; bases with no gene match: 0. From germline, CDR1 is SGDLS and CDR2 YYNGEE. CDR3 sequence (DNA): TGTGCCAGCAGCGTGACTAGCGGCTCCTACGAGCAGTACTTC. Its translation: CASSVTSGSYEQYF.

This clonotype has a count of ten or more. The genes are TRBV11-3 and TRBJ2-1, with 13 bases fitting TRBD2. Germline V lookup: CDR1 SGHNT, CDR2 YENEEA. The CDR3 consists of 21 residues. J was trimmed by 7 bases and V by 1 base; bases with no gene match: 19. The CDR3 loop is CASSLGGGERKGLAGKNEQFF. CDR3 nucleotides: TGTGCCAGCAGCTTAGGAGGTGGCGAAAGAAAGGGACTAGCGGGGAAAAATGAGCAGTTCTTC.

The genes are TRBV5-1 and TRBJ1-1, with 9 bases aligning to TRBD1. Germline-derived CDR1 and CDR2 are SGHRS and YFSETQ. CDR3 length: 14 amino acids. V gave up 7 bases and J gave up 5 bases; unmatched junction bases: 9. CDR3 bases: TGCGCCAGCTGCTCGGGACAGGGAAGTACTGAAGCTTTCTTT. This codes for CASCSGQGSTEAFF.

This clonotype occurred many times. CDR3 amino acids: CSARERSYNEQFF. The CDR3 bases are TGCAGTGCTAGAGAGAGGTCCTACAATGAGCAGTTCTTC. The chain carries TRBV20-1 and TRBJ2-1; no clear D. The CDR3 consists of 13 residues. The germline gives CDR1 DFQATT, CDR2 SNEGSKA (reference sequence). Trimming cost V 0 bases and J 1 base, with 4 bases left between them.